Detailed here is one TCR beta chain. These data are taken from a study of blood T cell repertoires in COVID-19. Study context: Samples of COVID-19 (acute and convalescent) were obtained from the United States, Italy and Spain.

Repertoires were generated with immunoSEQ multiplex PCR, while TCRdb's copy carries only in-frame clones and drops some. The table lists some 270,000 clones, around 86% of them singletons. This CDR3 comprises 15 residues. Germline V gene sequence: CDR1 LNHDA, CDR2 SQIVND (reference sequence). V shed 5 bases and J 2 bases; nucleotides not matched to a gene: 4. Sequencing was performed on peripheral blood. This TCR was recovered from an older woman who had recovered from COVID-19. The chain recombines TRBV19 with TRBJ1-5; TRBD1 matches 9 bases. CDR3 coding DNA: TGTGCCAGTAGTCAGGGACAGGGAGGCAATCAGCCCCAGCATTTT. It codes for CASSQGQGGNQPQHF.